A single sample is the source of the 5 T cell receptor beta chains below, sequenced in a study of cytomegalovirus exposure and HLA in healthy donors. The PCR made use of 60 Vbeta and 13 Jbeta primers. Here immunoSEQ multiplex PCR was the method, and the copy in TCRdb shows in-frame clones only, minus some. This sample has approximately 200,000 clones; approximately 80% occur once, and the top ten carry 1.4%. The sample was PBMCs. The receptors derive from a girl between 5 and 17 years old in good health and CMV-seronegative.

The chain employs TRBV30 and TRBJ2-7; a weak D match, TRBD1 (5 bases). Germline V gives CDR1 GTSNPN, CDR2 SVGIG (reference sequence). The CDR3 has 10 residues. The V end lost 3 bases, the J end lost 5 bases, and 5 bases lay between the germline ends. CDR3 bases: TGTGCCTGGAGCAGGGACGAGCAGTACTTC. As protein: CAWSRDEQYF.

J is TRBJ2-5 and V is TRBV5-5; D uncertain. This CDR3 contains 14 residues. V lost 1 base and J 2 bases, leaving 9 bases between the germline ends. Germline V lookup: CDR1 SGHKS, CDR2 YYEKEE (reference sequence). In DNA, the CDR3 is TGTGCCAGCAGCTTGTCCCTAGTACAAGAGACCCAGTACTTC. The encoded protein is CASSLSLVQETQYF.

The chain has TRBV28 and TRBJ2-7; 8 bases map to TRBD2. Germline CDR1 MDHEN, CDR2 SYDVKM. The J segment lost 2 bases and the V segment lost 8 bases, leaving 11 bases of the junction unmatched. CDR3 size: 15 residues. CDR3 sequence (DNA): TGTGCCAGCCGGAGCAGCGGGAGTGACACCTACGAGCAGTACTTC. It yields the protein CASRSSGSDTYEQYF. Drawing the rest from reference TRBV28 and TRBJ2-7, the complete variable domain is DVKVTQSSRYLVKRTGEKVFLECVQDMDHENMFWYRQDPGLGLRLIYFSYDVKMKEKGDIPEGYSVSREKKERFSLILESASTNQTSMYLCASRSSGSDTYEQYFGPGTRLTVT.

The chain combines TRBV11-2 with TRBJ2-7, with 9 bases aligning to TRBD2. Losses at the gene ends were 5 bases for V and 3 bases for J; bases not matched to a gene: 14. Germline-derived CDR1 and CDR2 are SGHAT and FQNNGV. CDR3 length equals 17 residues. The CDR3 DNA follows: TGTGCCAGCAGCCCTTTGGGGGCTAGCGGGAAGAACTACGAGCAGTACTTC. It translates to CASSPLGASGKNYEQYF.

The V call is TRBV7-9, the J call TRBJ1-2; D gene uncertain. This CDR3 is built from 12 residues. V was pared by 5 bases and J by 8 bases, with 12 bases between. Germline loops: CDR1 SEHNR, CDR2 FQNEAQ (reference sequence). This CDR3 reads CASSGGPEGYTF. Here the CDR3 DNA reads TGTGCCAGCAGCGGAGGACCGGAGGGCTACACCTTC.